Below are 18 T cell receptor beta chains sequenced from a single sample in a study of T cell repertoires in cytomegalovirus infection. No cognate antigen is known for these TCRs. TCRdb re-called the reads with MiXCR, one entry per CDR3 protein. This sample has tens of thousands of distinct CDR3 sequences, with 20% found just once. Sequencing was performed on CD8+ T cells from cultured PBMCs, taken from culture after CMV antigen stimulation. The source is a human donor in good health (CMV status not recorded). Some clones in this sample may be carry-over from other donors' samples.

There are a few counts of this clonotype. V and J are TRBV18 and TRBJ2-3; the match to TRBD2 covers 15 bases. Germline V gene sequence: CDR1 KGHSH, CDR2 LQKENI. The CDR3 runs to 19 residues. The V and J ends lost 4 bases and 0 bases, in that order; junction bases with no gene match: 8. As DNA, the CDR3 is TGTGCCAGCTCACTTCGGACTAGCGGGGGGGCACTGAGCACAGATACGCAGTATTTT. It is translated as CASSLRTSGGALSTDTQYF. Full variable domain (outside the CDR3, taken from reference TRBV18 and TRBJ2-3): NAGVMQNPRHLVRRRGQEARLRCSPMKGHSHVYWYRQLPEEGLKFMVYLQKENIIDESGMPKERFSAEFPKEGPSILRIQQVVRGDSAAYFCASSLRTSGGALSTDTQYFGPGTRLTVL.

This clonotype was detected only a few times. The DNA for the CDR3 is TGTGCCAGCAGCTTCGGAGGAGCTGATGAAAAACTGTTTTTT. Translated: CASSFGGADEKLFF. The gene calls are TRBV7-2 and TRBJ1-4; no clear D. The germline gives CDR1 SGHTA, CDR2 FQGNSA. V was cut by 3 bases and J by 6 bases, with 11 bases left in between. This CDR3 has 14 residues.

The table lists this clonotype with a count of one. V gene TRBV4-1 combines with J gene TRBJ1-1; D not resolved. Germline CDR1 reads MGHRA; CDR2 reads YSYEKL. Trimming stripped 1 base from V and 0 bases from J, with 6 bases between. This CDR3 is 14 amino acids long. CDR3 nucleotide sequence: TGCGCCAGCAGCCAAGCGGGCATGAACACTGAAGCTTTCTTT. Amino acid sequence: CASSQAGMNTEAFF.

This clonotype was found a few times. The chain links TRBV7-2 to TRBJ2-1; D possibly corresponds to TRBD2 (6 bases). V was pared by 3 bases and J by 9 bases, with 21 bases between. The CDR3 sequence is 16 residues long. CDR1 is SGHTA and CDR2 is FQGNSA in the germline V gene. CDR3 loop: CASSFAGTRLGGEQFF. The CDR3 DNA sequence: TGTGCCAGCAGCTTCGCCGGGACCCGCTTGGGGGGTGAGCAGTTCTTC.

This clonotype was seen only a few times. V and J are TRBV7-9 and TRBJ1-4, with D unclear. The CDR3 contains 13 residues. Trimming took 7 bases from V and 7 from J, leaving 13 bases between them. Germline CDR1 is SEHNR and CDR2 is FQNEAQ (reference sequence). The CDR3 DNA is TGTGCCAGCACCATAAACCAAATTGAAAAACTGTTTTTT. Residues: CASTINQIEKLFF.

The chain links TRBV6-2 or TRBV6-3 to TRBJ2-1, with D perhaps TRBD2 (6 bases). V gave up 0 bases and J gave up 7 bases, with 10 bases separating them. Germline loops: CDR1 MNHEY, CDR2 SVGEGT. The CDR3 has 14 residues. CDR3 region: CASSYSPEGNEQFF. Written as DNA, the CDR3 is TGTGCCAGCAGTTACTCCCCGGAGGGAAATGAGCAGTTCTTC.

The CDR3 loop reads CASSRFPVGEIRDTGELFF. The CDR3 DNA reads TGTGCCAGCAGCCGCTTCCCAGTCGGAGAAATAAGGGACACCGGGGAGCTGTTTTTT. V gene TRBV7-8 combines with J gene TRBJ2-2; D remains unclear. The CDR3 is 19 amino acids. The germline CDR1 and CDR2 sequences are SGHVS and FQNEAQ. V was cut by 5 bases and J by 3 bases, with 25 bases left in between.

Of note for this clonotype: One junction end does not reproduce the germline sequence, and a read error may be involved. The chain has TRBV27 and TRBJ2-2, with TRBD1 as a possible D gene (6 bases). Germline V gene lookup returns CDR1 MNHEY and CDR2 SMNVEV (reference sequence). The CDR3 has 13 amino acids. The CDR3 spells CASRLRGTGELFF. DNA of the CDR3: TGTGCCAGCCGTTTAAGGGGGACCGGGGAGCTGTTTTTT.

The CDR3 region is CASSLWKGASKQYF. The CDR3 coding sequence is TGTGCCAGCAGTTTATGGAAGGGGGCGAGTAAGCAGTACTTC. The J gene is TRBJ2-7, the V gene TRBV28; 7 bases are a match to TRBD1. The CDR3 loop spans 14 amino acids. The V gene's germline CDR1 is MDHEN and CDR2 SYDVKM. V shed 0 bases, J shed 8 bases, and the junction held 7 bases outside the gene matches.

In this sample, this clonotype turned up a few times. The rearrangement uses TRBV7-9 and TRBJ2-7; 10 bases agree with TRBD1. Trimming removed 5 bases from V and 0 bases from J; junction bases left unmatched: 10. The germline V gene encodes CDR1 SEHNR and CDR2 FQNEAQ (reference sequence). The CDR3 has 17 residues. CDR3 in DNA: TGTGCCAGCAGCACACCGACAGGGGGCTTGCGCTCCTACGAGCAGTACTTC. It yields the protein CASSTPTGGLRSYEQYF. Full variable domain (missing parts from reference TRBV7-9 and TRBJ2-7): DTGVSQNPRHKITKRGQNVTFRCDPISEHNRLYWYRQTLGQGPEFLTYFQNEAQLEKSRLLSDRFSAERPKGSFSTLEIQRTEQGDSAMYLCASSTPTGGLRSYEQYFGPGTRLTVT.

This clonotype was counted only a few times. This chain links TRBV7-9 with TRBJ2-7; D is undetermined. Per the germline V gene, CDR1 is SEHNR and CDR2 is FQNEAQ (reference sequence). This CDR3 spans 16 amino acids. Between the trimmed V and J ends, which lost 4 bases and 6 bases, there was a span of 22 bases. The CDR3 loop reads CASSSGERPRTSEQYF. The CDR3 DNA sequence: TGTGCCAGCAGCTCAGGCGAGAGACCGAGGACGAGCGAGCAGTACTTC.

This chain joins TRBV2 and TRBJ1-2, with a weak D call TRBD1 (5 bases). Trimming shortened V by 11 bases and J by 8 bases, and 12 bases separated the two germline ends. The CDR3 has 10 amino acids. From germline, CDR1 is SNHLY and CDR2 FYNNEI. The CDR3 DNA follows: TGTGCCTCTCCAGGACAAGGCTACACCTTC. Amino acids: CASPGQGYTF.

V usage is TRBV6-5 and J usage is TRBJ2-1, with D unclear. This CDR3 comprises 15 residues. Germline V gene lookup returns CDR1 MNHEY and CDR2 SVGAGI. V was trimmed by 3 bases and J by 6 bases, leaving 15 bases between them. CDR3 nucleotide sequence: TGTGCCAGCAGTTATCAGGACGGTGGGTCCAATGAGCAGTTCTTC. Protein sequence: CASSYQDGGSNEQFF.

The DNA of the CDR3 is TGTGCCAGCAGCTTAGCAGGACAGCAATACGAGCAGTACTTC. Its translation is CASSLAGQQYEQYF. V is TRBV7-9 and J is TRBJ2-7; a weak D match, TRBD1 (6 bases). Trimming pared 0 bases from V and 4 bases from J, leaving 10 bases between. The CDR3 has 14 amino acids. Germline V gene data show CDR1 as SEHNR and CDR2 as FQNEAQ (reference sequence).

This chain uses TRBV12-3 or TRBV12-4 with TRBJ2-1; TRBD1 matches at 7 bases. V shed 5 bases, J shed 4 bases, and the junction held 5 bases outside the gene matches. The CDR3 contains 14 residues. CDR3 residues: CASSLGQSYNEQFF. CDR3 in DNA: TGTGCCAGCAGTCTGGGACAGAGTTACAATGAGCAGTTCTTC.

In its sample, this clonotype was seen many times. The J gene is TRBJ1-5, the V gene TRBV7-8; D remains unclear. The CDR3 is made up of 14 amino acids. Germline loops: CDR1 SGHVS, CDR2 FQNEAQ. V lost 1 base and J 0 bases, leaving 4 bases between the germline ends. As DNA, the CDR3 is TGTGCCAGCAGCTTAGGGAATAGCAATCAGCCCCAGCATTTT. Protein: CASSLGNSNQPQHF.

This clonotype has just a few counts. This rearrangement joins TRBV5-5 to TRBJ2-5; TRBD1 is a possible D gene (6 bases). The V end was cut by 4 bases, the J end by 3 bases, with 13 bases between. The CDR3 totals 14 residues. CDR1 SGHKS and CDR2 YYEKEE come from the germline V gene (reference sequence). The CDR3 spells CASSPYREKETQYF. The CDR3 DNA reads TGTGCCAGCAGCCCTTACAGGGAAAAAGAGACCCAGTACTTC.

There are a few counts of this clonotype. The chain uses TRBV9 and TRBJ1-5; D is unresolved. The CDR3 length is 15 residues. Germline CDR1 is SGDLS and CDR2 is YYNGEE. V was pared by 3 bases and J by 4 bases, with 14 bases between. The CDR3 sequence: CASSGEGRLNQPQHF. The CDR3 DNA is TGTGCCAGCAGCGGCGAAGGGCGATTAAATCAGCCCCAGCATTTT.